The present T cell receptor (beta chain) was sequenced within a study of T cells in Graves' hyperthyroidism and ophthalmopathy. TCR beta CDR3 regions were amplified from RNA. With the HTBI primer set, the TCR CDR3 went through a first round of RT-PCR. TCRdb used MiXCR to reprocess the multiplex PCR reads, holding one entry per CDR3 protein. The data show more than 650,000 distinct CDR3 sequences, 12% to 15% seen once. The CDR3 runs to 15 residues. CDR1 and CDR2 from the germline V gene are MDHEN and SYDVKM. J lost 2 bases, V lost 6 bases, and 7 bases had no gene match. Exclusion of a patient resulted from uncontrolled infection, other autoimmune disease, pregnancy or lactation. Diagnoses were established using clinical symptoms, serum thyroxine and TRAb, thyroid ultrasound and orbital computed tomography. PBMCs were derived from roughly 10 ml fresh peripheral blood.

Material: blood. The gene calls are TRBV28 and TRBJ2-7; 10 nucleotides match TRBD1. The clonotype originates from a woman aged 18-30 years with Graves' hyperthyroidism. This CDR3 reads CASRRQGANAYEQYF. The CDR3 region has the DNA TGTGCCAGCAGAAGACAGGGGGCGAACGCCTACGAGCAGTACTTC.